Below are 3 T cell receptor beta chains sequenced from a single sample in a study of blood T cell repertoires in COVID-19 (dated by TCRdb to about 2020). The method behind the library was the immunoSEQ multiplex PCR assay. The table was pulled from immuneACCESS by TCRdb, which kept in-frame rearrangements only. Such tables lose some clones; where checked, under half of the loss comes from unresolved V genes, and the rest has no known cause. In this sample the table shows some 370,000 clones, about 90% of which occur a single time. The ten biggest clones cover less than 11% of the sample. The sample consisted of peripheral blood. The receptors were sampled from a woman in her 30s with COVID-19, enrolled during active disease.

V is TRBV25-1 and J is TRBJ2-1; 10 positions agree with TRBD2. This CDR3 contains 14 residues. J was trimmed by 7 bases and V by 9 bases; bases with no gene match: 9. Germline lookup yields CDR1 MGHDK and CDR2 SYGVNS. CDR3 DNA sequence: TGTGCCAGTGGGCTAAGCGGGAGGGTTAATGAGCAGTTCTTC. It specifies CASGLSGRVNEQFF.

The V and J genes are TRBV19 and TRBJ2-1; D perhaps matches TRBD2 (6 bases). The germline V gene encodes CDR1 LNHDA and CDR2 SQIVND (reference sequence). CDR3 size: 15 residues. V was pared by 10 bases and J by 4 bases, with 20 bases between. The CDR3 coding sequence is TGTGCCACGGGAGAGTGGGGAATTGAGTACAATGAGCAGTTCTTC. It specifies CATGEWGIEYNEQFF.

The V call is TRBV28, the J call TRBJ2-1; 7 nucleotides line up with TRBD2. Germline V lookup: CDR1 MDHEN, CDR2 SYDVKM. This CDR3 comprises 16 residues. The V segment lost 2 bases and the J segment 4 bases; nucleotides outside the gene matches: 8. This CDR3 is CASSLGGGGIYNEQFF. In nucleotides, the CDR3 is TGTGCCAGCAGTTTAGGGGGGGGTGGGATATACAATGAGCAGTTCTTC.